This T cell receptor (beta chain) was profiled in a study of esophageal squamous cell carcinoma under preoperative chemotherapy. The V end lost 5 bases, the J end lost 2 bases, and 6 bases lay between the germline ends. The CDR3 is 13 residues long. Per the germline V gene, CDR1 is SGHVS and CDR2 is FQNEAQ. One entry per CDR3 protein results from TCRdb running MiXCR on the PCR reads. In the table there are under 7,000 distinct CDR3 sequences, approximately 32% of which are singletons. This clonotype has a count of ten or more. The target antigen is unknown. Overall study results and limits: Abundant clones tended to shrink rather than expand after paclitaxel-nedaplatin.

The sample's time point: before preoperative PTX-NDP chemotherapy. The chain couples TRBV7-8 to TRBJ2-2; D is uncertain. The receptor comes from a human donor with esophageal squamous cell carcinoma. The donor label of this sample is uncertain. The sample here was taken from a patient given preoperative chemotherapy. The CDR3 region is CASSDDNTGELFF. The CDR3 coding sequence is TGTGCCAGCAGCGACGACAACACCGGGGAGCTGTTTTTT.